This T cell receptor (beta chain) was obtained from a study of cytomegalovirus exposure and HLA in healthy donors. Overall study findings and caveats: As confirmed in vitro, a few CMV-associated chains were specific for CMV antigens.

This clone was seen only once. The antigen is not known. With 60 Vbeta and 13 Jbeta primers, the PCR was carried out. Sequencing was performed with immunoSEQ multiplex PCR; in TCRdb, only in-frame clones are kept and a portion is missing. The sample consists of about 170,000 clones, roughly 80% of them appearing once. This CDR3 comprises 14 residues. V was trimmed by 0 bases and J by 6 bases, leaving 12 bases between them. Germline CDR1 SGDLS, CDR2 YYNGEE. The V call is TRBV9, the J call TRBJ1-1; the D gene is possibly TRBD1 (6 bases). The sequence derives from a female donor in good health and CMV-seronegative. The sample taken for sequencing was PBMCs. Here the CDR3 reads CASSVGDTISEAFF. In nucleotides, the CDR3 is TGTGCCAGCAGCGTAGGGGACACAATCTCTGAAGCTTTCTTT.